The 3 T cell receptor beta chains given below trace back to one sample, sequenced in a study of response to subunit inactivated influenza vaccine. TCRdb processed the RT-PCR reads anew with MiXCR; each CDR3 protein has one entry. Here the sample spans 600,000 to 850,000 distinct CDR3 sequences, around 15% being singletons. The sample consisted of PBMCs from blood, taken less than 15 days before vaccination. The receptor set was obtained from a man over 45 who received an inactivated influenza vaccine.

The chain employs TRBV20-1 and TRBJ2-5; 7 positions agree with TRBD1. V was clipped by 6 bases and J by 5 bases; unmatched bases: 6. The CDR3 loop spans 12 amino acids. CDR1 DFQATT and CDR2 SNEGSKA come from the germline V gene (reference sequence). CDR3 region: CSAQTGIETQYF. Here the CDR3 DNA reads TGCAGTGCCCAGACAGGGATCGAGACCCAGTACTTC.

The chain has TRBV6-2 or TRBV6-3 and TRBJ1-5; 7 bases line up with TRBD1. This CDR3 has 14 residues. V dropped 2 bases and J dropped 7; count of bases not matched to a gene: 5. The germline V gene encodes CDR1 MNHEY and CDR2 SVGEGT. The CDR3 DNA reads as TGTGCCAGCAGTTACGTAGGGGGCCGGCAGCCCCAGCATTTT. It translates to CASSYVGGRQPQHF.

This clonotype was detected only a few times. This chain joins TRBV11-1 and TRBJ2-7, with a tentative D call TRBD1 (6 bases). The length of the CDR3 is 19 residues. The germline V gene has CDR1 SGHAT and CDR2 FQDESV (reference sequence). With 5 bases removed from V and 3 bases from J, the gap between germline ends came to 29 bases. CDR3 loop: CASSTTVTQRSGVIYEQYF. The CDR3 DNA follows: TGTGCCAGCAGCACTACCGTCACACAAAGATCAGGGGTGATCTACGAGCAGTACTTC.